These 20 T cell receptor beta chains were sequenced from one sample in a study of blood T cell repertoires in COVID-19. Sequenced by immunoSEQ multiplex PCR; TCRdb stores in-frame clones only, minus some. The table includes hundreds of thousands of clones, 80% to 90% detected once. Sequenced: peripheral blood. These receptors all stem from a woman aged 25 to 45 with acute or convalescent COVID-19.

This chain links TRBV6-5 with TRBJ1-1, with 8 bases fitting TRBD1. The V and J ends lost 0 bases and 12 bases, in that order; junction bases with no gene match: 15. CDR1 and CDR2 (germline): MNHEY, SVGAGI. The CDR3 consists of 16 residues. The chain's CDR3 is CASSYSSRGRIWTTFF. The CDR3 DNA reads TGTGCCAGCAGTTACTCCAGCAGGGGGCGAATTTGGACGACTTTCTTT.

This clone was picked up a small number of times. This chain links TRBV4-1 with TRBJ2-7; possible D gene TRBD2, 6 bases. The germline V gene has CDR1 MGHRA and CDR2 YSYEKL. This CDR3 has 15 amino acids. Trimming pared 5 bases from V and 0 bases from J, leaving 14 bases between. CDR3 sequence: CASSGGDGASYEQYF. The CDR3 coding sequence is TGCGCCAGCAGCGGCGGGGACGGAGCCTCCTACGAGCAGTACTTC.

CDR3 sequence (DNA): TGTGCCAGCAGACTGGGAGGGGGGACGGCGGAAGCTTTCTTT. It translates to CASRLGGGTAEAFF. The chain is built from TRBV6-5 and TRBJ1-1, with D maybe TRBD1 (6 bases). Germline V gene sequence: CDR1 MNHEY, CDR2 SVGAGI. The germline V and J ends were trimmed by 6 bases and 8 bases, with 19 bases remaining between them. The CDR3 length is 14 residues.

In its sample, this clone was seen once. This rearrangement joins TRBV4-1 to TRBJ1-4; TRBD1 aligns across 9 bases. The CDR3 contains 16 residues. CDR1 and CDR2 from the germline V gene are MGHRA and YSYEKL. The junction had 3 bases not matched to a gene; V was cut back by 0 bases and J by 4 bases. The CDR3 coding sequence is TGCGCCAGCAGCCAAGACCGACAGGGGGGTAATGAAAAACTGTTTTTT. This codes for CASSQDRQGGNEKLFF.

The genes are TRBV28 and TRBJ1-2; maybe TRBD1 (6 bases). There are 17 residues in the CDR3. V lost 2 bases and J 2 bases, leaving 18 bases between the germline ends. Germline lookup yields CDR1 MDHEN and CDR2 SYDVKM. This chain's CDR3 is CASSLLSGRGKNYGYTF. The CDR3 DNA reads TGTGCCAGCAGTTTACTCTCCGGCAGGGGCAAAAACTATGGCTACACCTTC.

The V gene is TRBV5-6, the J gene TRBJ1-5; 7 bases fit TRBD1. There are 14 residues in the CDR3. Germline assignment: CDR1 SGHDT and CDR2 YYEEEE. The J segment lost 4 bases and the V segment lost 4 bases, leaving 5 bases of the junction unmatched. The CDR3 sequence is CASSLGTANQPQHF. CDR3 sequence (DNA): TGTGCCAGCAGCCTCGGGACAGCTAATCAGCCCCAGCATTTT. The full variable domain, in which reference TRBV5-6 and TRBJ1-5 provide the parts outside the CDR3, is DAGVTQSPTHLIKTRGQQVTLRCSPKSGHDTVSWYQQALGQGPQFIFQYYEEEERQRGNFPDRFSGHQFPNYSSELNVNALLLGDSALYLCASSLGTANQPQHFGDGTRLSIL.

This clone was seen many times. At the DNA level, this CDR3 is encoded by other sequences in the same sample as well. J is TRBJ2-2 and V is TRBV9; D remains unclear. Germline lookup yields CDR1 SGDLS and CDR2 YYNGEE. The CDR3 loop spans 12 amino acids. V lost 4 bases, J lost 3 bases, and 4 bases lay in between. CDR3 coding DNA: TGTGCCAGCAGCCCCTACACCGGGGAGCTGTTTTTT. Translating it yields CASSPYTGELFF. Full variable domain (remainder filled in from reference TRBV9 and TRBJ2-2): DSGVTQTPKHLITATGQRVTLRCSPRSGDLSVYWYQQSLDQGLQFLIQYYNGEERAKGNILERFSAQQFPDLHSELNLSSLELGDSALYFCASSPYTGELFFGEGSRLTVL.

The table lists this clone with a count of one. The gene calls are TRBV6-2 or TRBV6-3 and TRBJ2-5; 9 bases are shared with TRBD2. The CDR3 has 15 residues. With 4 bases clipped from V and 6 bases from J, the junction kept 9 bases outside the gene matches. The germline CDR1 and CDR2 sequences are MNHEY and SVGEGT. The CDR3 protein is CASSWTSASEKTQYF. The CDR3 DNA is TGTGCCAGCAGTTGGACTAGCGCTTCGGAAAAGACCCAGTACTTC.

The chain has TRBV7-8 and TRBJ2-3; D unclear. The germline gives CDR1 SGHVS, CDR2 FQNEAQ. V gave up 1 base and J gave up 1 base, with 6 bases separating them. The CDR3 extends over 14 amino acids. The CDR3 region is CASSLVSGTDTQYF. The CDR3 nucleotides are TGTGCCAGCAGCTTAGTGTCAGGCACAGATACGCAGTATTTT.

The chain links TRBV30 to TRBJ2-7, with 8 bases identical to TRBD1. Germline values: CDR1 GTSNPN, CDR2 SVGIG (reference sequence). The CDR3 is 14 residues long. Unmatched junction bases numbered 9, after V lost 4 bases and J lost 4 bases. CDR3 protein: CAWNSGQGFYEQYF. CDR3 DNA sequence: TGTGCCTGGAATTCAGGACAGGGTTTTTACGAGCAGTACTTC.

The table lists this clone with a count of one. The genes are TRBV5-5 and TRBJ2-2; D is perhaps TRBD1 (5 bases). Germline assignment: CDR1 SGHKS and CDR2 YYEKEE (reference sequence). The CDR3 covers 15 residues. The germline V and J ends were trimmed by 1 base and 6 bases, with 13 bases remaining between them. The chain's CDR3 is CASSLTAGLPGELFF. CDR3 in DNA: TGTGCCAGCAGCTTGACGGCAGGGCTCCCCGGGGAGCTGTTTTTT.

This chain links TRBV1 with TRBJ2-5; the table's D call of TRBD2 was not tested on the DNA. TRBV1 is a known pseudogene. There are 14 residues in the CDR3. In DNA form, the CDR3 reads TGCACCCGCCGGGGGCCTAGCGGGGACAAGACCCAGTACTTC. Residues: CTRRGPSGDKTQYF.

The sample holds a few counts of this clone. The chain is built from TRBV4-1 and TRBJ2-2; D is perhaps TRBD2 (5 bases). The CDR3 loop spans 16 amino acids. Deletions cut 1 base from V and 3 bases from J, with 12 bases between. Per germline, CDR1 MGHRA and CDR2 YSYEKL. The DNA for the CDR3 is TGCGCCAGCAGCCAAGCGGAACCGGGGTACACCGGGGAGCTGTTTTTT. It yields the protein CASSQAEPGYTGELFF.

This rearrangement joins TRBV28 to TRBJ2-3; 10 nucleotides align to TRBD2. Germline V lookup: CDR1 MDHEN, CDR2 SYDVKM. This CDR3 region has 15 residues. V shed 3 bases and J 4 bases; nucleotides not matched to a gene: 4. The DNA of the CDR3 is TGTGCCAGCAGTTTGAGCGGGGGGGCAGCAGATACGCAGTATTTT. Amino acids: CASSLSGGAADTQYF.

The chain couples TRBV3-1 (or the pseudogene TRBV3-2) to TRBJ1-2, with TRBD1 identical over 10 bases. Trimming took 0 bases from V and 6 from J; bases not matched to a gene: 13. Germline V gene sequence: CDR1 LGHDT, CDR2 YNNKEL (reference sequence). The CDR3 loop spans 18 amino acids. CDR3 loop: CASSQDFRGQGIDDGYTF. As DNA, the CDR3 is TGTGCCAGCAGCCAAGATTTTCGGGGACAGGGGATTGACGATGGCTACACCTTC.

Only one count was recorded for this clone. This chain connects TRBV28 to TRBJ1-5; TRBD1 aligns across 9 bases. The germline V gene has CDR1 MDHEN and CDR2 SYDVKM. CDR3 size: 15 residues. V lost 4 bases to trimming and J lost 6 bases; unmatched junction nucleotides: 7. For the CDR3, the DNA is TGTGCCAGCAGTTCACGGGACAGGGCCACTCAGCCCCAGCATTTT. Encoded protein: CASSSRDRATQPQHF.

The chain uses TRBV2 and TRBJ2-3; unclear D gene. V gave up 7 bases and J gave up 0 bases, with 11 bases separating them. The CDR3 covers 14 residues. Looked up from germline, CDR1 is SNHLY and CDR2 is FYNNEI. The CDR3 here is CASTMLTSTDTQYF. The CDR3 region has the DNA TGTGCCAGCACGATGTTGACTAGCACAGATACGCAGTATTTT.

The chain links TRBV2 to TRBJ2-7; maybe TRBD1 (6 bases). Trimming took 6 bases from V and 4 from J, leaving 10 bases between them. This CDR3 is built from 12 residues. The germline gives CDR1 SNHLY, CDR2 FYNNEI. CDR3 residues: CASRDSLYEQYF. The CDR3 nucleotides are TGTGCCAGCAGGGACAGTTTATACGAGCAGTACTTC.

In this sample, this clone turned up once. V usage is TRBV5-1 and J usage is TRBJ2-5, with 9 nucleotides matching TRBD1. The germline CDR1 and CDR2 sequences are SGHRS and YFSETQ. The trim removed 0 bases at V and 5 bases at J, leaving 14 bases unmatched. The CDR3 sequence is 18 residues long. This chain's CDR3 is CASSLGGQGSLGVETQYF. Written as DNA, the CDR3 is TGCGCCAGCAGCTTGGGAGGACAGGGGAGCTTGGGGGTGGAGACCCAGTACTTC.

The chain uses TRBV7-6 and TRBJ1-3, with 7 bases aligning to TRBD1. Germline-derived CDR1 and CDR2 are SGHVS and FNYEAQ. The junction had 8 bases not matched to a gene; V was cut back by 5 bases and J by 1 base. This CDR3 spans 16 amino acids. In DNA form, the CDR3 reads TGTGCCAGCAGCCCTCGACAGGGAGGATCTGGAAACACCATATATTTT. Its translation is CASSPRQGGSGNTIYF.